A selection of T cell receptor beta chains follows, all from one sample in a study of glioma-infiltrating T cells. TCRdb ran MiXCR on the multiplex PCR reads and lists one entry per CDR3 protein. This table has over 140,000 distinct CDR3 sequences, 35% to 50% appearing once. Sample: glioma tissue, nonneoplastic brain tissue, or PBMCs (not recorded which). These receptors all stem from a human donor with low-grade glioma or glioblastoma, undergoing nonglioma brain surgery, or in good health (not recorded which). Each CDR3 is given with its conserved first and last residue. A D gene is named only where the DNA matches it firmly.

d_call	v_call	j_call	cdr3_aa
TRBD2	TRBV6-2/TRBV6-3	TRBJ2-3	CATKRLAGITDTQYF
NA	TRBV4-2	TRBJ2-7	CASSQARDFYEQYF
NA	TRBV6-2/TRBV6-3	TRBJ1-2	CASTYQQYVAYTF
NA	TRBV6-1	TRBJ2-7	CASSVAHGSDRDYEQYF
TRBD1	TRBV2	TRBJ2-7	CASSGQGRTYEQYF
NA	TRBV2	TRBJ2-3	CASSTQRNTQYF
NA	TRBV2	TRBJ1-2	CASSRRDYGYTF
TRBD1	TRBV27	TRBJ1-2	CASRKGEGAGYTF
TRBD2	TRBV7-3	TRBJ2-5	CASSSRVERGAETQYF
TRBD1	TRBV7-9	TRBJ1-1	CASSVGTANTEAFF
TRBD1	TRBV3-1	TRBJ1-2	CASSPTPGQVLYGYTF
NA	TRBV27	TRBJ1-1	CASSASTGGWSEAFF
NA	TRBV6-1	TRBJ2-7	CASSLPGLSYEQYF
TRBD2	TRBV20-1	TRBJ2-5	CSAALAGETQYF
NA	TRBV10-2	TRBJ1-5	CASSESGGPPQHF
NA	TRBV6-1	TRBJ1-1	CASSSSTGILVNTEAFF
NA	TRBV6-1	TRBJ1-5	CASSKTAGINLSSNQPQHF
NA	TRBV20-1	TRBJ2-1	CSARDQIASVGEQFF
NA	TRBV12-3/TRBV12-4	TRBJ1-5	CASRKSGQPQHF
NA	TRBV20-1	TRBJ2-3	CSARSGVADTQYF
NA	TRBV7-2	TRBJ1-2	CASSPRAQDYGYTF
TRBD1	TRBV6-2/TRBV6-3	TRBJ2-7	CASSYSDRGTYEQYF
NA	TRBV27	TRBJ2-5	CAGKLGYKETQYF
NA	TRBV12-3/TRBV12-4	TRBJ2-1	CASRIGVIPRNEQFF
TRBD1	TRBV18	TRBJ2-5	CASSPTTGVYQETQYF
TRBD1	TRBV20-1	TRBJ2-1	CSARDPGQGYNEQFF
NA	TRBV4-1	TRBJ1-4	CASSQGDTLNEKLFF
TRBD1	TRBV20-1	TRBJ1-2	CMDRVNYGYTF
NA	TRBV28	TRBJ1-2	CASSFGWVDGYTF
TRBD1	TRBV5-1	TRBJ1-1	CASGRQGRNTEAFF
TRBD1	TRBV24-1	TRBJ2-3	CATSDWDSSGTQYF
NA	TRBV28	TRBJ1-1	CASSFTGVGPNTEAFF
TRBD1	TRBV10-3	TRBJ1-1	CAISLDRGRGAFF
TRBD1	TRBV10-2	TRBJ1-2	CASSEGTGSRFDTF
NA	TRBV4-1	TRBJ1-2	CASSQDTGTKRKGYTF
NA	TRBV4-1	TRBJ1-5	CASSQDQGSNQPQHF
NA	TRBV7-9	TRBJ2-3	CASSPPGNTDTQYF
NA	TRBV28	TRBJ2-3	CASSQDPGLGGGDTQYF
NA	TRBV28	TRBJ1-6	CAITRQVTGSPLHF
NA	TRBV6-2/TRBV6-3	TRBJ2-5	CASSGGFSSETQYF
TRBD1	TRBV12-5	TRBJ1-1	CASGLDEQGSDTEAFF
NA	TRBV5-1	TRBJ2-3	CASSPERWTDTQYF
NA	TRBV7-2	TRBJ1-5	CASSSTYVVQPQHF
NA	TRBV7-2	TRBJ2-7	CASSPSTFYEQYF
NA	TRBV20-1	TRBJ1-1	CSARGPGSAEAFF
NA	TRBV27	TRBJ1-1	CATRLNPNTEAFF
TRBD2	TRBV4-1	TRBJ2-7	CASSQDSGLAGEGQYF
TRBD2	TRBV6-2/TRBV6-3	TRBJ2-7	CASRETSGSSYEQYF
TRBD1	TRBV5-1	TRBJ2-7	CASSLEGTEEKLYF